The clone carrying this T cell receptor (beta chain) is a singleton in its sample. Its antigen is undetermined. The sample is drawn from a study of T cell responses to AZD1222 COVID-19 vaccine. Measured with immunoSEQ multiplex PCR; TCRdb has only the in-frame clones, and not every one. The sample carries approximately 150,000 clones, around 84% recorded once. Study-wide results and limits: Repertoires were sampled only after the peak T cell response. The sample set comprised mostly white British donors with more females, and clonal diversity was possibly underestimated. CD4 TCRs covered the whole spike, strongest at regions 160-218 and 743-854.

The germline gives CDR1 SEHNR, CDR2 FQNEAQ (reference sequence). V shed 5 bases and J 4 bases; nucleotides not matched to a gene: 4. The CDR3 totals 14 residues. The chain is built from TRBV7-9 and TRBJ2-1; 8 bases map to TRBD2. This receptor was identified in an adult who received the AZD1222 COVID-19 vaccine. The sample was peripheral blood, taken 28 days after the second AZD1222 dose. The CDR3 DNA reads TGTGCCAGCAGCAATAGCGGGGCTTACAATGAGCAGTTCTTC. It codes for CASSNSGAYNEQFF.